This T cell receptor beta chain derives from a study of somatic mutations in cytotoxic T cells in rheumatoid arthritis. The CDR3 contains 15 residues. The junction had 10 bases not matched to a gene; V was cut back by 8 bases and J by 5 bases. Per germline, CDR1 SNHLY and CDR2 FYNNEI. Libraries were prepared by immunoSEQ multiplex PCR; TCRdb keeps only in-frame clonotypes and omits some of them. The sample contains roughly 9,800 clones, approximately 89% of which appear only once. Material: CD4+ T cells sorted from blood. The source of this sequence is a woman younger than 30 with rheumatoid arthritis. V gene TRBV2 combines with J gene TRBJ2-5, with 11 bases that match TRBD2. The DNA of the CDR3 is TGTGCCAGCCTTCCCTTAGCGGGGGGGAGTGAGACCCAGTACTTC. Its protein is CASLPLAGGSETQYF. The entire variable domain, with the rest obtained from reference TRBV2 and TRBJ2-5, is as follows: EPEVTQTPSHQVTQMGQEVILRCVPISNHLYFYWYRQILGQKVEFLVSFYNNEISEKSEIFDDQFSVERPDGSNFTLKIRSTKLEDSAMYFCASLPLAGGSETQYFGPGTRLLVL.